One sample yielded the 17 T cell receptor beta chains listed below, sequenced in a study of T cells in Graves' hyperthyroidism and ophthalmopathy. Regions amplified from RNA transcripts were the TCR beta CDR3 regions. Primed by the HTBI set, a first-round RT-PCR was run on the TCR CDR3. TCRdb redid the calling of the multiplex PCR reads with MiXCR, one entry per CDR3 protein. In the table there are about 610,000 distinct CDR3 sequences, under 15% of which are singletons. The sample taken for sequencing was blood. The source is a woman in her thirties or forties with Graves' ophthalmopathy.

V usage is TRBV11-2 and J usage is TRBJ2-2; 9 nucleotides agree with TRBD1. V trimming: 5 bases; J trimming: 7 bases; junction bases outside the gene matches: 11. Germline loops: CDR1 SGHAT, CDR2 FQNNGV. The CDR3 covers 16 residues. The CDR3 region is CASSPQGAAGNGELFF. CDR3 nucleotides: TGTGCCAGCAGCCCACAGGGGGCCGCCGGGAACGGGGAGCTGTTTTTT.

The genes are TRBV4-3 and TRBJ2-7; no clear D gene. Germline loops: CDR1 LGHNA, CDR2 YSLEER. Deletions cut 1 base from V and 4 bases from J, with 8 bases between. This CDR3 is built from 13 residues. The CDR3: CASSQGERYEQYF. DNA of the CDR3: TGCGCCAGCAGCCAAGGAGAAAGGTACGAGCAGTACTTC.

This clonotype was detected ten times or more. The rearrangement joins TRBV20-1 to TRBJ2-2; the D gene could be TRBD1 or TRBD2 (6 bases each). Per the germline V gene, CDR1 is DFQATT and CDR2 is SNEGSKA (reference sequence). The V end was cut by 1 base, the J end by 4 bases, with 16 bases between. The CDR3 is made up of 16 amino acids. The CDR3 nucleotides are TGCAGTGCTAGAGCCGGAGGGGGGAAGTTCACCGGGGAGCTGTTTTTT. The encoded protein is CSARAGGGKFTGELFF.

The chain joins TRBV6-5 to TRBJ2-2; perhaps TRBD1 as D (6 bases). The CDR3 is 14 amino acids. The V gene lost 6 bases and the J gene lost 4 bases, with 12 bases spanning the gap. Germline assignment: CDR1 MNHEY and CDR2 SVGAGI. DNA of the CDR3: TGTGCCAGCAGCTACGACAGGCGCACCGGGGAGCTGTTTTTT. Amino acid sequence: CASSYDRRTGELFF.

This clonotype was seen only a few times. The chain links TRBV5-1 to TRBJ2-5; TRBD1 matches 9 bases. With 2 bases clipped from V and 2 bases from J, the junction kept 4 bases outside the gene matches. The CDR3 spans 15 residues. Germline-derived CDR1 and CDR2 are SGHRS and YFSETQ. The CDR3 loop is CASSFPGTGQETQYF. The CDR3 DNA sequence: TGCGCCAGCAGCTTCCCCGGGACAGGGCAAGAGACCCAGTACTTC.

Ten or more counts support this clonotype. The V gene is TRBV27, the J gene TRBJ2-7; maybe TRBD2 (6 bases). Trimming left V 6 bases short and J 4 bases short, with 13 bases between. The CDR3 consists of 13 residues. Germline V gives CDR1 MNHEY, CDR2 SMNVEV (reference sequence). CDR3 sequence reads: CASRREFEYEQYF. The CDR3 nucleotides are TGTGCCAGCAGACGGGAGTTCGAGTACGAGCAGTACTTC.

This chain joins TRBV6-1 and TRBJ2-5; no firm D call. Germline loops: CDR1 MNHNS, CDR2 SASEGT. The CDR3 length is 14 residues. V lost 0 bases to trimming and J lost 2 bases, with 7 bases between them. The DNA of the CDR3 is TGTGCCAGCAGTGAAGCGCATGGGCAAGAGACCCAGTACTTC. It specifies CASSEAHGQETQYF.

This rearrangement joins TRBV28 to TRBJ2-5; possible D gene TRBD1, 5 bases. V dropped 1 base and J dropped 2 bases, with 8 bases sitting between them. The CDR3 has 14 residues. Germline CDR1 reads MDHEN; CDR2 reads SYDVKM. CDR3 sequence reads: CASSLFDRQETQYF. CDR3 bases: TGTGCCAGCAGTTTATTTGACAGACAAGAGACCCAGTACTTC.

This clonotype was picked up a small number of times. This sequence joins TRBV6-1 and TRBJ1-1; TRBD1 is a possible D gene (6 bases). CDR1 is MNHNS and CDR2 is SASEGT in the germline V gene. The CDR3 runs 14 residues. V was cut by 3 bases and J by 5 bases, with 13 bases left in between. CDR3 DNA sequence: TGTGCCAGCAGTGAGAGACAGGAGGTAACTGAAGCTTTCTTT. Encoded protein: CASSERQEVTEAFF.

This clonotype showed up many times. The chain links TRBV24-1 to TRBJ1-3, with D uncertain. V was pared by 0 bases and J by 8 bases, with 4 bases between. The germline V gene has CDR1 KGHDR and CDR2 SFDVKD. The CDR3 sequence is 12 residues long. As DNA, the CDR3 is TGTGCCACCAGTGATTTGGGGCACACCATATATTTT. Translated: CATSDLGHTIYF.

The chain uses TRBV6-1 and TRBJ2-7; D not certain. In germline, CDR1 is MNHNS, CDR2 SASEGT. The CDR3 runs 14 residues. Trimming shortened V by 6 bases and J by 3 bases, and 15 bases separated the two germline ends. The CDR3 sequence is CASSRDPAIYEQYF. The CDR3 coding sequence is TGTGCCAGCAGCCGAGACCCGGCGATCTACGAGCAGTACTTC.

This clonotype has at least ten counts. The genes are TRBV6-1 and TRBJ1-2, with 9 bases fitting TRBD1. Unmatched junction bases numbered 8, after V lost 5 bases and J lost 7 bases. Germline V lookup: CDR1 MNHNS, CDR2 SASEGT. The CDR3 spans 14 residues. The CDR3, as DNA: TGTGCCAGCAGTCCCCCGGGACAGGGCGGTGGCTACACCTTC. Protein product: CASSPPGQGGGYTF.

This clonotype was observed a few times. The gene calls are TRBV29-1 and TRBJ2-7; TRBD2 matches at 7 bases. The CDR3 covers 14 residues. Germline V gene data show CDR1 as SQVTM and CDR2 as ANQGSEA. J lost 4 bases, V lost 1 base, and 7 bases had no gene match. CDR3: CSVEAAGALYEQYF. CDR3 nucleotides: TGCAGCGTTGAAGCCGCGGGAGCTTTGTACGAGCAGTACTTC.

This clonotype was counted ten times or more. The genes are TRBV9 and TRBJ2-7, with D tentatively TRBD2 (6 bases). The germline V and J ends were trimmed by 4 bases and 5 bases, with 28 bases remaining between them. The CDR3 sequence is 18 residues long. Germline CDR1 SGDLS, CDR2 YYNGEE. The CDR3 reads CASSPELLGTAITDEQYF. CDR3 sequence (DNA): TGTGCCAGCAGCCCTGAACTGCTCGGGACTGCCATAACGGACGAGCAGTACTTC. Variable domain in full (rest from reference TRBV9 and TRBJ2-7): DSGVTQTPKHLITATGQRVTLRCSPRSGDLSVYWYQQSLDQGLQFLIQYYNGEERAKGNILERFSAQQFPDLHSELNLSSLELGDSALYFCASSPELLGTAITDEQYFGPGTRLTVT.

This clonotype was seen many times. The chain carries TRBV4-3 and TRBJ2-4; D unclear. Germline V gives CDR1 LGHNA, CDR2 YSLEER. This CDR3 has 14 residues. Trimming removed 4 bases at V and 0 bases at J, with 7 bases between. CDR3 amino acids: CASSPYLAKNIQYF. The DNA of the CDR3 is TGCGCCAGCAGCCCCTACCTAGCCAAAAACATTCAGTACTTC.

This clonotype was detected many times. CDR3 region: CASSRLGGRGQETQYF. The CDR3, as DNA: TGTGCCAGCAGTCGTCTAGGAGGCCGTGGCCAAGAGACCCAGTACTTC. The chain combines TRBV28 with TRBJ2-5; possible D gene TRBD2, 5 bases. The V and J ends lost 5 bases and 1 base respectively, with 17 bases between them. The CDR3 sequence is 16 residues long. CDR1 is MDHEN, CDR2 SYDVKM, per germline.

This clonotype came up many times. The chain recombines TRBV28 with TRBJ2-5, with D uncertain. CDR3 length: 11 residues. Germline loops: CDR1 MDHEN, CDR2 SYDVKM. V lost 6 bases to trimming and J lost 1 base, with 3 bases between them. The CDR3 nucleotides are TGTGCCAGCAGCTTCCAAGAGACCCAGTACTTC. Amino acids: CASSFQETQYF.